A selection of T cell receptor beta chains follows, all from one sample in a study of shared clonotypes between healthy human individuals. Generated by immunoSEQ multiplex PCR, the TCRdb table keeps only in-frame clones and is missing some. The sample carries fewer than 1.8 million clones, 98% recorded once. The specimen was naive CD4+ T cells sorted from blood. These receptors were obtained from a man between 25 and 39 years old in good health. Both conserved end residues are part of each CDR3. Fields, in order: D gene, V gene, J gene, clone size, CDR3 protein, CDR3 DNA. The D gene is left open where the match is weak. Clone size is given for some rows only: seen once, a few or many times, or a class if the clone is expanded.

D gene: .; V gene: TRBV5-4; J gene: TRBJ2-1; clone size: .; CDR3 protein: CASSPPRGNYNEQFF; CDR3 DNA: TGTGCCAGCAGCCCTCCCCGTGGGAACTACAATGAGCAGTTCTTC
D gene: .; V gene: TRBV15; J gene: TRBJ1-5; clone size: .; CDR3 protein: CATSSPGRARNQPQHF; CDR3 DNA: TGTGCCACCAGCTCCCCGGGGAGGGCCCGCAATCAGCCCCAGCATTTT
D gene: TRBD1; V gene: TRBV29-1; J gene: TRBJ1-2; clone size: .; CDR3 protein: CSVWTGGAHGYTF; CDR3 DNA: TGCAGCGTTTGGACAGGGGGCGCTCATGGCTACACCTTC
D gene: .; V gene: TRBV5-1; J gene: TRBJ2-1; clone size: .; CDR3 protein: CASFIGGGAYNEQFF; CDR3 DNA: TGCGCCAGCTTCATCGGGGGAGGTGCGTACAATGAGCAGTTCTTC
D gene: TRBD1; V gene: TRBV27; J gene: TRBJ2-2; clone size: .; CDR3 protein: CASSLRTGVTGELFF; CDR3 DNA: TGTGCCAGCAGTCTCCGGACAGGGGTGACCGGGGAGCTGTTTTTT
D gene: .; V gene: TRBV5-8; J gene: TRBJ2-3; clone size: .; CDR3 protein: CASSLDVRVVSDTQYF; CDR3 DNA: TGTGCCAGCAGCTTGGATGTTAGGGTCGTTTCAGATACGCAGTATTTT
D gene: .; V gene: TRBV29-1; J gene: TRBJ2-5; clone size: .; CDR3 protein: CSVLGTAKQETQYF; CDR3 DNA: TGCAGCGTCCTAGGCACAGCTAAGCAAGAGACCCAGTACTTC
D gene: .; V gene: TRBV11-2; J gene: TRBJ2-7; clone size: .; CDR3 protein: CASSLALPPYEQYF; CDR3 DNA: TGTGCCAGCAGCTTAGCGTTACCCCCCTACGAGCAGTACTTC
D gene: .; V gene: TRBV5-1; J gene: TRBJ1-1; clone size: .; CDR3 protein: CASSPPGLGDTEAFF; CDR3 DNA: TGCGCCAGCAGCCCGCCGGGACTGGGGGACACTGAAGCTTTCTTT
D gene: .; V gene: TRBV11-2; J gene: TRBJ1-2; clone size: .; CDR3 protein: CASSLLVSFNYGYTF; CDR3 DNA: TGTGCCAGCAGCTTGTTGGTCAGTTTCAACTATGGCTACACCTTC
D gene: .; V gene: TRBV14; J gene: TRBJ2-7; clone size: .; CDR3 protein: CASSQTPIGEQYF; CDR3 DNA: TGTGCCAGCAGCCAAACCCCCATCGGCGAGCAGTACTTC
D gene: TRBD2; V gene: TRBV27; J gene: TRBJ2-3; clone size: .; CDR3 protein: CASRQGTSKFPDTQYF; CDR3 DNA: TGTGCCAGCAGACAGGGGACTAGCAAGTTTCCAGATACGCAGTATTTT
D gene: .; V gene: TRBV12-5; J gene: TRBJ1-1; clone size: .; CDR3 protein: CASGLVTSSNTEAFF; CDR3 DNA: TGTGCTAGTGGTTTGGTAACAAGCAGCAACACTGAAGCTTTCTTT
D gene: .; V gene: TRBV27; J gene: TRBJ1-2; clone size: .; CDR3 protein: CASSYLGSYGYTF; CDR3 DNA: TGTGCCAGCAGTTATTTGGGGAGCTATGGCTACACCTTC
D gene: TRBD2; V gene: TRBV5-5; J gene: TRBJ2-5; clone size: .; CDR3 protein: CASSLVAGEETQYF; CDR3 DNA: TGTGCCAGCAGCTTGGTTGCGGGGGAAGAGACCCAGTACTTC
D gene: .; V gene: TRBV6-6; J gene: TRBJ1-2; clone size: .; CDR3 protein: CASSGTTDGYTF; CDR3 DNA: TGTGCCAGCAGTGGCACTACGGATGGCTACACCTTC
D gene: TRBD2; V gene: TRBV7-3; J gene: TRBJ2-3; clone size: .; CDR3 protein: CASSPNTIAGGTDTQYF; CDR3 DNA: TGTGCCAGCAGCCCAAACACGATAGCGGGAGGGACAGATACGCAGTATTTT
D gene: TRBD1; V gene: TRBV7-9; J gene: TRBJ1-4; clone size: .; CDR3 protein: CASSPGGGKLFF; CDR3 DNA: TGTGCCAGCAGCCCAGGGGGAGGAAAACTGTTTTTT
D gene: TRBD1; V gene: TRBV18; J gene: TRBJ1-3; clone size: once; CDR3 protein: CASRGSSATGTDSGNTIYF; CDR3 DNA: TGTGCCAGTAGGGGGAGCTCAGCCACCGGGACAGACTCTGGAAACACCATATATTTT
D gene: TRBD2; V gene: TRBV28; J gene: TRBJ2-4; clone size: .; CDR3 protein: CAIAGAGGKNIQYF; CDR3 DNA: TGTGCCATTGCGGGAGCGGGAGGCAAAAACATTCAGTACTTC
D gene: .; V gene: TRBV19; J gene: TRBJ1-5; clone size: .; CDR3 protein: CASSAGGYSNQPQHF; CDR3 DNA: TGTGCCAGTAGTGCAGGTGGTTATAGCAATCAGCCCCAGCATTTT
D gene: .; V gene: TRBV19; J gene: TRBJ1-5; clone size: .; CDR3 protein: CASIPWQGSNQPQHF; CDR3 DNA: TGTGCCAGTATCCCTTGGCAGGGTAGCAATCAGCCCCAGCATTTT
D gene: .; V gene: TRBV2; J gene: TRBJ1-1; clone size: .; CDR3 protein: CASSPRVGTEAFF; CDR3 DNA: TGTGCCAGCAGCCCCAGGGTAGGCACTGAAGCTTTCTTT
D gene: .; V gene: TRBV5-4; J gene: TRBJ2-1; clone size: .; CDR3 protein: CASSSRLGLSYNEQFF; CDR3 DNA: TGTGCCAGCAGCTCGAGACTAGGGCTGTCCTACAATGAGCAGTTCTTC